The 19 T cell receptor beta chains below come from one sample, sequenced in a study of T cell responses to AZD1222 COVID-19 vaccine. TCRdb keeps only in-frame clones here, not all; method: immunoSEQ multiplex PCR. The sample has fewer than 150,000 clones, about 91% seen once. Material: peripheral blood, obtained on day 0 of AZD1222 vaccination. The receptors come from an adult in good health.

The chain carries TRBV3-1 (or the pseudogene TRBV3-2) and TRBJ2-7; tentative D call: TRBD1 (6 bases). Germline V CDR1 and CDR2: LGHDT, YNNKEL (reference sequence). V was clipped by 2 bases and J by 6 bases, with 11 bases between them. This CDR3 has 13 amino acids. The CDR3 loop reads CASSQTGTGEQYF. The CDR3 DNA sequence: TGTGCCAGCAGCCAAACAGGGACGGGCGAGCAGTACTTC.

This sequence joins TRBV12-3 or TRBV12-4 and TRBJ2-5, with 7 bases identical to TRBD1. Trimming at V came to 5 bases and at J to 5 bases, leaving 5 bases not matched to a gene. This CDR3 is built from 13 residues. The CDR3 bases are TGTGCCAGCAGTCGAGGGGGCCGGGAGACCCAGTACTTC. Protein sequence: CASSRGGRETQYF.

The chain joins TRBV7-6 to TRBJ1-1; D gene uncertain. V shed 5 bases and J shed 11 bases, with 18 bases lying between them. CDR3 length: 13 amino acids. Germline V gene data show CDR1 as SGHVS and CDR2 as FNYEAQ. CDR3 region: CASSAEITSRAFF. CDR3 sequence (DNA): TGTGCCAGCAGCGCAGAAATCACATCTCGGGCTTTCTTT.

There are a few counts of this clone. The chain carries TRBV4-2 and TRBJ1-5; no clear D. This CDR3 has 15 amino acids. Germline CDR1 is LGHNA and CDR2 is YNFKEQ. V lost 0 bases, J lost 5 bases, and 11 bases lay in between. The CDR3 protein is CASSQDEADYQPQHF. DNA of the CDR3: TGTGCCAGCAGCCAAGATGAGGCGGATTATCAGCCCCAGCATTTT.

The chain is built from TRBV14 and TRBJ2-1; TRBD2 aligns across 11 bases. Germline assignment: CDR1 SGHDN and CDR2 FVKESK. The CDR3 consists of 16 residues. V lost 6 bases to trimming and J lost 2 bases; unmatched junction nucleotides: 6. This CDR3 is CASSLIAGGPYNEQFF. The DNA for the CDR3 is TGTGCCAGCAGTCTAATAGCGGGGGGGCCCTACAATGAGCAGTTCTTC.

The gene calls are TRBV4-3 and TRBJ2-1; perhaps TRBD1 as D (5 bases). V was pared by 2 bases and J by 7 bases, with 15 bases between. CDR1 LGHNA and CDR2 YSLEER come from the germline V gene. The CDR3 totals 15 residues. CDR3 residues: CASSQQTEGWNEQFF. For the CDR3, the DNA is TGCGCCAGCAGCCAACAGACAGAAGGGTGGAATGAGCAGTTCTTC.

The chain combines TRBV5-4 with TRBJ2-7, with 9 bases aligning to TRBD1. The V segment lost 5 bases and the J segment 3 bases; nucleotides outside the gene matches: 12. This CDR3 has 16 residues. Germline values: CDR1 SGHNT, CDR2 YYREEE (reference sequence). CDR3 DNA: TGTGCCAGCAGTCTTTCCGGACAGGGGAGTATCTACGAGCAGTACTTC. Amino acid sequence: CASSLSGQGSIYEQYF.

V gene TRBV7-9 combines with J gene TRBJ1-6; perhaps TRBD1 as D (5 bases). Germline CDR1 reads SEHNR; CDR2 reads FQNEAQ (reference sequence). Trimming pared 5 bases from V and 10 bases from J, leaving 15 bases between. The CDR3 extends over 14 amino acids. This CDR3 reads CASSPSGGRSPLHF. The CDR3 bases are TGTGCCAGCAGCCCTTCGGGGGGTAGGTCACCCCTCCACTTT. Combining the CDR3 with reference TRBV7-9 and TRBJ1-6 gives the whole variable domain DTGVSQNPRHKITKRGQNVTFRCDPISEHNRLYWYRQTLGQGPEFLTYFQNEAQLEKSRLLSDRFSAERPKGSFSTLEIQRTEQGDSAMYLCASSPSGGRSPLHFGNGTRLTVT.

The gene calls are TRBV29-1 and TRBJ1-1; possible D gene TRBD1, 6 bases. The CDR3 runs to 12 residues. Germline CDR1 SQVTM, CDR2 ANQGSEA. V lost 3 bases to trimming and J lost 10 bases, with 15 bases between them. The CDR3: CSVDRYGGGAFF. The CDR3 coding sequence is TGCAGCGTTGATCGCTACGGAGGGGGAGCTTTCTTT.

The V gene is TRBV7-9, the J gene TRBJ2-3; 7 positions match TRBD1. The germline V gene encodes CDR1 SEHNR and CDR2 FQNEAQ (reference sequence). Trimming removed 2 bases from V and 1 base from J; junction bases left unmatched: 3. CDR3 length: 15 residues. CDR3: CASSLRDSGTDTQYF. The CDR3, as DNA: TGTGCCAGCAGCTTAAGGGACAGCGGCACAGATACGCAGTATTTT.

V is TRBV28 and J is TRBJ1-2, with TRBD1 matching 9 bases. With V trimmed by 5 bases and J by 0 bases, 13 bases remained unmatched. The CDR3 spans 18 residues. CDR1 MDHEN and CDR2 SYDVKM come from the germline V gene. The CDR3 sequence: CASSPPTGGSLSNYGYTF. The DNA for the CDR3 is TGTGCCAGCAGTCCTCCGACAGGGGGGTCCCTATCTAACTATGGCTACACCTTC.

The chain carries TRBV2 and TRBJ2-4, with D hard to call. Trimming left V 6 bases short and J 5 bases short, with 14 bases between. CDR3 length equals 14 residues. CDR1 is SNHLY and CDR2 is FYNNEI in the germline V gene. This CDR3 reads CASRSPAEENIQYF. CDR3 nucleotides: TGTGCCAGCAGAAGCCCCGCTGAGGAAAACATTCAGTACTTC.

The V gene is TRBV19, the J gene TRBJ1-1; perhaps TRBD1 as D (6 bases). The V and J ends lost 3 bases and 4 bases respectively, with 12 bases between them. The V gene's germline CDR1 is LNHDA and CDR2 SQIVND (reference sequence). The CDR3 covers 14 residues. Written as DNA, the CDR3 is TGTGCCAGTAGTATGGGTCAGGGGACCACTGAAGCTTTCTTT. Encoded protein: CASSMGQGTTEAFF.

This sequence joins TRBV20-1 and TRBJ1-2; no definite D call. The length of the CDR3 is 11 residues. The germline V gene encodes CDR1 DFQATT and CDR2 SNEGSKA (reference sequence). V was cut by 3 bases and J by 7 bases, with 9 bases left in between. The CDR3 DNA sequence: TGCAGTGCTAGTTTTGGAAGTGGCTACACCTTC. Protein product: CSASFGSGYTF.

This clone was found once. This CDR3 is CATSDFASGAAGELFF. CDR3 bases: TGTGCCACCAGTGATTTTGCTAGCGGGGCGGCCGGGGAGCTGTTTTTT. The chain combines TRBV24-1 with TRBJ2-2, with 9 nucleotides matching TRBD2. Per germline, CDR1 KGHDR and CDR2 SFDVKD. This CDR3 is built from 16 residues. J was trimmed by 6 bases and V by 1 base; bases with no gene match: 5.

This clone was seen a few times. This rearrangement joins TRBV19 to TRBJ2-1; weak D call: TRBD2 (6 bases). Deletions cut 5 bases from V and 0 bases from J, with 20 bases between. CDR3 length: 18 amino acids. CDR1 LNHDA and CDR2 SQIVND come from the germline V gene (reference sequence). The CDR3, as DNA: TGTGCCAGTAGTGCCCGGACCCGGGGAGGCAACTCCTACAATGAGCAGTTCTTC. It translates to CASSARTRGGNSYNEQFF. The variable domain in full, with the rest retrieved from reference TRBV19 and TRBJ2-1, is DGGITQSPKYLFRKEGQNVTLSCEQNLNHDAMYWYRQDPGQGLRLIYYSQIVNDFQKGDIAEGYSVSREKKESFPLTVTSAQKNPTAFYLCASSARTRGGNSYNEQFFGPGTRLTVL.

The chain recombines TRBV2 with TRBJ2-3, with D unclear. The ends were cut back, 11 bases at V and 6 bases at J, with 18 bases in the middle. CDR3 length: 13 amino acids. Germline V lookup: CDR1 SNHLY, CDR2 FYNNEI. Here the CDR3 DNA reads TGTGCCGGAAGGGCTAGGGTTCTGGATACGCAGTATTTT. Amino acid sequence: CAGRARVLDTQYF.

V usage is TRBV10-3 and J usage is TRBJ1-1; TRBD1 might be the D (6 bases). Trimming took 0 bases from V and 4 from J, leaving 9 bases between them. CDR3 length equals 14 residues. CDR1 and CDR2 from the germline V gene are ENHRY and SYGVKD. Here the CDR3 DNA reads TGTGCCATCAGTGAGTCAGAGGGGGTCACTGAAGCTTTCTTT. Residues: CAISESEGVTEAFF.

V gene TRBV6-5 combines with J gene TRBJ1-1, with D possibly being TRBD1 (5 bases). The CDR3 spans 12 residues. The V gene lost 7 bases and the J gene lost 5 bases, with 11 bases spanning the gap. Germline loops: CDR1 MNHEY, CDR2 SVGAGI. CDR3 sequence: CASKNGGTEAFF. DNA of the CDR3: TGTGCCAGCAAAAATGGGGGGACTGAAGCTTTCTTT.